The 26 T cell receptor beta chains presented below share a single source sample, sequenced in a study of spatial heterogeneity in lung cancer. TCRdb re-analysed the 5' RACE reads in MiXCR, keeping a single row per CDR3 protein. The sample carries about 94,000 distinct CDR3 sequences, approximately 19% recorded once. Time point meaning: blood at routine non-recurrence follow-up after resection. The sequencing here drew on PBMCs, taken at follow-up. These receptors all stem from a male donor with early-stage non-small cell lung cancer.

The rearrangement joins TRBV25-1 to TRBJ2-4; no clear D. Per the germline V gene, CDR1 is MGHDK and CDR2 is SYGVNS. The V gene lost 3 bases and the J gene lost 2 bases, with 5 bases spanning the gap. This CDR3 comprises 13 residues. In nucleotides, the CDR3 is TGTGCCAGCAGTGACTACCCCAAAAACATTCAGTACTTC. Translated, it gives CASSDYPKNIQYF.

This clonotype was counted many times. This sequence joins TRBV21-1 and TRBJ2-7; the table assigns TRBD1, which was not confirmed against the DNA. TRBV21-1 is listed as a pseudogene. The CDR3 is 15 amino acids. The CDR3: CASSNPGQGAGEQYV. The DNA for the CDR3 is TGTGCCAGCAGCAACCCGGGACAGGGGGCTGGGGAGCAGTACGTC.

This chain links TRBV3-1 with TRBJ1-2; D is uncertain. The CDR3 sequence is 12 residues long. The V and J ends lost 5 bases and 1 base respectively, with 5 bases between them. Germline lookup yields CDR1 LGHDT and CDR2 YNNKEL (reference sequence). Here the CDR3 DNA reads TGTGCCAGCAGCGATATTAACTATGGCTACACCTTC. It yields the protein CASSDINYGYTF.

At least ten counts were recorded for this clonotype. The chain carries TRBV7-9 and TRBJ2-5, with 7 bases identical to TRBD2. V lost 5 bases to trimming and J lost 1 base; unmatched junction nucleotides: 13. The CDR3 extends over 17 amino acids. Germline CDR1 SEHNR, CDR2 FQNEAQ (reference sequence). CDR3 amino acids: CASSTPLVSGFQETQYF. The CDR3 DNA reads as TGTGCCAGCAGCACCCCCCTGGTTAGCGGGTTCCAAGAGACCCAGTACTTC.

The chain couples TRBV7-2 to TRBJ2-1; 8 positions agree with TRBD2. The J segment lost 5 bases and the V segment lost 2 bases, leaving 5 bases of the junction unmatched. CDR3 length: 15 residues. In germline, CDR1 is SGHTA, CDR2 FQGNSA. The CDR3 sequence: CASSLRTSINNEQFF. The CDR3 bases are TGTGCCAGCAGCTTAAGGACTAGCATCAACAATGAGCAGTTCTTC.

The chain uses TRBV10-3 and TRBJ1-2; TRBD1 matches 9 bases. This CDR3 region has 14 residues. Trimming took 6 bases from V and 7 from J; bases not matched to a gene: 9. CDR1 ENHRY and CDR2 SYGVKD come from the germline V gene. The CDR3 loop reads CAISPGTGNVGYTF. CDR3 bases: TGTGCCATCAGCCCCGGGACAGGGAATGTTGGCTACACCTTC.

The rearrangement links TRBV13 to TRBJ2-1, with 7 positions matching TRBD2. Germline CDR1 reads PRHDT; CDR2 reads FYEKMQ (reference sequence). J was trimmed by 7 bases and V by 4 bases; bases with no gene match: 16. The CDR3 has 17 amino acids. CDR3 loop: CASSSLMWREKRNEQFF. The CDR3 DNA sequence: TGTGCCAGCAGCTCACTTATGTGGCGGGAGAAGAGGAATGAGCAGTTCTTC.

V usage is TRBV9 and J usage is TRBJ1-1; no reliable D call. Trimming cost V 0 bases and J 7 bases, with 10 bases left between them. There are 13 residues in the CDR3. Germline V gene sequence: CDR1 SGDLS, CDR2 YYNGEE. Here the CDR3 reads CASSVEVEGEAFF. The CDR3 DNA reads as TGTGCCAGCAGCGTAGAAGTCGAGGGTGAAGCTTTCTTT.

This clonotype came up a few times. V gene TRBV6-5 combines with J gene TRBJ2-7; 9 bases agree with TRBD1. The trim removed 7 bases at V and 3 bases at J, leaving 7 bases unmatched. The CDR3 is made up of 14 amino acids. Per the germline V gene, CDR1 is MNHEY and CDR2 is SVGAGI. This CDR3 reads CASKRQGEFYEQYF. For the CDR3, the DNA is TGTGCCAGCAAAAGACAGGGGGAGTTCTACGAGCAGTACTTC.

This clonotype was found a few times. The chain employs TRBV2 and TRBJ2-2, with a possible D match to TRBD2 (5 bases). The CDR3 extends over 14 amino acids. Trimming stripped 6 bases from V and 6 bases from J, with 14 bases between. In germline, CDR1 is SNHLY, CDR2 FYNNEI. CDR3 in amino acids: CASRWLGAAGELFF. In DNA, the CDR3 is TGTGCCAGCAGGTGGTTGGGAGCCGCCGGGGAGCTGTTTTTT.

The J gene is TRBJ2-3, the V gene TRBV14; no clear D. The CDR3 sequence is 14 residues long. Germline V lookup: CDR1 SGHDN, CDR2 FVKESK. V was trimmed by 2 bases and J by 2 bases, leaving 8 bases between them. CDR3 DNA: TGTGCCAGCAGCCAAATTCGGAACACAGATACGCAGTATTTT. Its protein is CASSQIRNTDTQYF.

The rearrangement links TRBV12-3 or TRBV12-4 to TRBJ1-3; D is uncertain. The CDR3 totals 15 residues. V lost 5 bases to trimming and J lost 4 bases, with 15 bases between them. DNA for the CDR3: TGTGCCAGCAGTCCCACAGAGTTCCTAGGAAACACCATATATTTT. Its protein is CASSPTEFLGNTIYF.

This clonotype was picked up a small number of times. This rearrangement joins TRBV10-3 to TRBJ2-3; D might be TRBD1 (6 bases). V lost 6 bases and J 2 bases, leaving 12 bases between the germline ends. The CDR3 consists of 14 residues. The germline CDR1 and CDR2 sequences are ENHRY and SYGVKD. The CDR3 here is CAISSGQSTDTQYF. The CDR3 region has the DNA TGTGCCATCAGCTCAGGACAGTCCACAGATACGCAGTATTTT.

This clonotype was seen a handful of times. The chain links TRBV6-1 to TRBJ2-2; no definite D call. Germline-derived CDR1 and CDR2 are MNHNS and SASEGT. This CDR3 is built from 14 residues. V shed 7 bases and J shed 0 bases, with 9 bases lying between them. The CDR3 DNA sequence: TGTGCCAGCAACCTCACTCCGAACACCGGGGAGCTGTTTTTT. Amino acids: CASNLTPNTGELFF.

This clonotype has a count of ten or more. V is TRBV24-1 and J is TRBJ2-1; 12 bases are a match to TRBD2. Looked up from germline, CDR1 is KGHDR and CDR2 is SFDVKD. The J segment lost 2 bases and the V segment lost 3 bases, leaving 1 base of the junction unmatched. This CDR3 has 16 amino acids. The CDR3 sequence: CATSDLAGGAYNEQFF. CDR3 DNA sequence: TGTGCCACCAGTGATCTAGCGGGGGGGGCCTACAATGAGCAGTTCTTC.

J is TRBJ2-3 and V is TRBV27, with TRBD2 identical over 15 bases. The CDR3 has 18 residues. In germline, CDR1 is MNHEY, CDR2 SMNVEV (reference sequence). V was pared by 4 bases and J by 3 bases, with 8 bases of the junction left unmatched. CDR3 region: CASSSRTSGGARTDTQYF. The DNA for the CDR3 is TGTGCCAGCAGTTCACGGACTAGCGGGGGGGCCAGGACAGATACGCAGTATTTT.

This clonotype was recorded many times. The rearrangement links TRBV9 to TRBJ2-5; 7 positions match TRBD1. This CDR3 region has 19 residues. Germline V lookup: CDR1 SGDLS, CDR2 YYNGEE. V shed 4 bases, J shed 1 base, and the junction held 19 bases outside the gene matches. CDR3 sequence (DNA): TGTGCCAGCAGCCCGCAGTCCCAGATCGGGACAGTAAGCCAAGAGACCCAGTACTTC. Its translation: CASSPQSQIGTVSQETQYF.

The sample holds a few counts of this clonotype. The chain is built from TRBV28 and TRBJ2-7; D call uncertain. Germline CDR1 is MDHEN and CDR2 is SYDVKM. The CDR3 length is 12 residues. Trimming took off 1 base at V and 9 bases at J, with 10 bases between the two ends. CDR3 coding DNA: TGTGCCAGCAGTTTATCCCCTACCCGGCAGTACTTC. This gives the protein CASSLSPTRQYF.

This clonotype was seen a few times. The chain is built from TRBV12-3 or TRBV12-4 and TRBJ1-3, with 7 bases matching TRBD1. The junction had 19 bases not matched to a gene; V was cut back by 6 bases and J by 8 bases. The CDR3 covers 17 residues. The CDR3 sequence: CASRVNRGVRMKDTIYF. The DNA for the CDR3 is TGTGCCAGCAGGGTGAACAGGGGCGTCCGAATGAAGGACACCATATATTTT.

Only a few counts were recorded for this clonotype. CDR3 sequence reads: CASSSTVGTYGYTF. The CDR3, as DNA: TGTGCCAGCAGCTCGACGGTCGGTACCTATGGCTACACCTTC. The rearrangement links TRBV7-8 to TRBJ1-2; unclear D gene. The ends were cut back, 4 bases at V and 4 bases at J, with 13 bases in the middle. CDR1 and CDR2 from the germline V gene are SGHVS and FQNEAQ. CDR3 length: 14 amino acids.

This clonotype was seen only once. The chain uses TRBV5-1 and TRBJ2-2; 9 bases match TRBD1. CDR3 length: 16 residues. Germline V gene lookup returns CDR1 SGHRS and CDR2 YFSETQ. V gave up 5 bases and J gave up 3 bases; unmatched junction bases: 8. Here the CDR3 reads CASRTPGTGYTGELFF. CDR3 nucleotides: TGCGCCAGCAGGACCCCCGGGACAGGGTACACCGGGGAGCTGTTTTTT.

This chain links TRBV4-3 with TRBJ2-3; possible D gene TRBD2, 6 bases. The CDR3 has 11 residues. CDR1 and CDR2 from the germline V gene are LGHNA and YSLEER. Trimming stripped 1 base from V and 11 bases from J, with 7 bases between. The DNA for the CDR3 is TGCGCCAGCAGCCAAGGGGGGGTGCAGTATTTT. Protein: CASSQGGVQYF.

The sample holds many counts of this clonotype. The chain recombines TRBV20-1 with TRBJ2-5; D is possibly TRBD2 (5 bases). V was pared by 0 bases and J by 7 bases, with 15 bases between. In germline, CDR1 is DFQATT, CDR2 SNEGSKA (reference sequence). This CDR3 spans 14 amino acids. The CDR3 DNA reads TGCAGTGCTAGAGAAGGACTGGCAGCTGGGACCCAGTACTTC. Encoded protein: CSAREGLAAGTQYF.

J is TRBJ2-3 and V is TRBV20-1; D gene ambiguous. In germline, CDR1 is DFQATT, CDR2 SNEGSKA (reference sequence). The CDR3 consists of 13 residues. The V end lost 0 bases, the J end lost 2 bases, and 6 bases lay between the germline ends. CDR3 bases: TGCAGTGCTAGAGAGGTGTACACAGATACGCAGTATTTT. Its protein product is CSAREVYTDTQYF.

This clonotype has just a few counts. This chain connects TRBV10-3 to TRBJ1-5; possibly TRBD1 for D (6 bases). Deletions cut 2 bases from V and 2 bases from J, with 7 bases between. In germline, CDR1 is ENHRY, CDR2 SYGVKD. The CDR3 contains 14 residues. The CDR3 reads CAISEAGGNQPQHF. In nucleotides, the CDR3 is TGTGCCATCAGTGAGGCAGGGGGCAATCAGCCCCAGCATTTT.

CDR3 sequence: CASSLAGAGNTIYF. The DNA of the CDR3 is TGTGCCAGCAGCTTAGCAGGGGCTGGAAACACCATATATTTT. The V and J genes are TRBV7-2 and TRBJ1-3, with D perhaps matching TRBD1 (5 bases). In germline, CDR1 is SGHTA, CDR2 FQGNSA. The V and J ends lost 0 bases and 2 bases respectively, with 5 bases between them. The CDR3 is 14 residues long.